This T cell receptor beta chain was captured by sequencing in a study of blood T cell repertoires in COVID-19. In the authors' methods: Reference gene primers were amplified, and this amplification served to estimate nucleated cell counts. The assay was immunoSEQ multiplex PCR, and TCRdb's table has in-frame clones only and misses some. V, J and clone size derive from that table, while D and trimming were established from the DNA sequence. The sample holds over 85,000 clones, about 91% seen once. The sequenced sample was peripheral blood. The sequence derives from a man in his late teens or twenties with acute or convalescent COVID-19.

The CDR3 region is CASETGTSTDTQYF. Written as DNA, the CDR3 is TGCGCCAGCGAGACAGGTACTAGCACAGATACGCAGTATTTT. The chain joins TRBV5-1 to TRBJ2-3, with TRBD1 as a possible D gene (6 bases). The V end was cut by 7 bases, the J end by 0 bases, with 12 bases between. Per the germline V gene, CDR1 is SGHRS and CDR2 is YFSETQ. The CDR3 extends over 14 amino acids.